Shown below are 12 T cell receptor beta chains from a single sample sequenced in a study of neurological immune-mediated disorders. Specified time point: longitudinal time-point 3. TCRdb redid the calling of the 5' RACE reads with MiXCR, one entry per CDR3 protein. The sample includes approximately 85,000 distinct CDR3 sequences, around 4.5% seen only once; the top ten take less than 7.5%. Material for sequencing was PBMCs. All receptors derive from a woman aged 55-69 years with multiple sclerosis.

This clonotype has at least ten counts. The V and J genes are TRBV5-1 and TRBJ2-3; 7 nucleotides align to TRBD2. The CDR3 contains 15 residues. CDR1 and CDR2 from the germline V gene are SGHRS and YFSETQ. Germline trimming cut 0 bases from V and 3 bases from J; bases unmatched to any gene: 4. The CDR3 loop reads CASSLERGRTDTQYF. The CDR3 DNA is TGCGCCAGCAGCTTGGAGCGGGGAAGGACAGATACGCAGTATTTT.

There are many counts of this clonotype. The genes are TRBV5-1 and TRBJ2-5, with 7 bases that match TRBD2. Germline V lookup: CDR1 SGHRS, CDR2 YFSETQ. V lost 2 bases to trimming and J lost 0 bases; unmatched junction nucleotides: 1. This CDR3 contains 14 residues. The CDR3 DNA reads TGCGCCAGCAGCTTTGGGGGGGACCAAGAGACCCAGTACTTC. Translation gives CASSFGGDQETQYF.

This clonotype was seen many times. The chain links TRBV12-3 or TRBV12-4 to TRBJ1-5; D is unresolved. The CDR3 length is 15 residues. Trimming removed 3 bases at V and 6 bases at J, with 15 bases between. The CDR3 spells CASSFGSVFAQPQHF. The CDR3 DNA reads TGTGCCAGCAGTTTCGGGAGCGTCTTCGCTCAGCCCCAGCATTTT.

This clonotype was detected ten times or more. V usage is TRBV18 and J usage is TRBJ2-1; 9 bases align to TRBD1. The V segment lost 6 bases and the J segment 15 bases; nucleotides outside the gene matches: 6. There are 11 residues in the CDR3. Germline V gives CDR1 KGHSH, CDR2 LQKENI. Written as DNA, the CDR3 is TGTGCCAGCTCCCCGACAGGGGGGTCGTTCTTC. It codes for CASSPTGGSFF.

This clonotype showed up many times. The chain uses TRBV2 and TRBJ1-5; maybe TRBD1 (5 bases). The CDR3 totals 14 residues. The V end was cut by 7 bases, the J end by 0 bases, with 10 bases between. Germline V gene sequence: CDR1 SNHLY, CDR2 FYNNEI. The CDR3 region has the DNA TGTGCCAGCACAAGGGACGATAGCAATCAGCCCCAGCATTTT. Its protein is CASTRDDSNQPQHF.

This clonotype appeared many times. The rearrangement links TRBV28 to TRBJ2-5; 7 bases align to TRBD1. The CDR3 length is 14 residues. The germline V gene has CDR1 MDHEN and CDR2 SYDVKM. V was clipped by 4 bases and J by 5 bases; unmatched bases: 7. For the CDR3, the DNA is TGTGCCAGCAGTTCACGGGACAGTACGGAGACCCAGTACTTC. This translates into CASSSRDSTETQYF.

This clonotype was counted at least ten times. This rearrangement joins TRBV27 to TRBJ1-1, with no clear D. The CDR3 consists of 15 residues. Germline lookup yields CDR1 MNHEY and CDR2 SMNVEV (reference sequence). The V and J ends lost 6 bases and 0 bases respectively, with 14 bases between them. The DNA for the CDR3 is TGTGCCAGCAGGCCCGAGGAAGGGATGAACACTGAAGCTTTCTTT. Residues: CASRPEEGMNTEAFF.

The sample holds many counts of this clonotype. The V gene is TRBV14, the J gene TRBJ1-1, with D possibly matching TRBD1 (6 bases). Germline V lookup: CDR1 SGHDN, CDR2 FVKESK. V gave up 1 base and J gave up 6 bases, with 15 bases separating them. The CDR3 runs to 15 residues. CDR3: CASSQVGTRTSEAFF. The CDR3 nucleotides read TGTGCCAGCAGCCAAGTGGGGACACGGACCTCTGAAGCTTTCTTT.

The table lists this clonotype with many counts. The chain has TRBV9 and TRBJ2-3; possible D gene TRBD2, 6 bases. Trimming shortened V by 3 bases and J by 2 bases, and 13 bases separated the two germline ends. CDR1 and CDR2 from the germline V gene are SGDLS and YYNGEE. The CDR3 runs to 15 residues. The chain's CDR3 is CASSASGGPTDTQYF. CDR3 coding DNA: TGTGCCAGCAGCGCATCCGGGGGACCCACAGATACGCAGTATTTT.

At least ten counts were recorded for this clonotype. V gene TRBV18 combines with J gene TRBJ2-5, with D perhaps matching TRBD1 (5 bases). CDR1 is KGHSH and CDR2 is LQKENI in the germline V gene. The V end was cut by 4 bases, the J end by 0 bases, with 6 bases between. The CDR3 sequence is 13 residues long. Here the CDR3 DNA reads TGTGCCAGCTCACTGGGGCACCAAGAGACCCAGTACTTC. Translation: CASSLGHQETQYF.

This clonotype was detected many times. V usage is TRBV12-3 or TRBV12-4 and J usage is TRBJ1-1; D uncertain. The CDR3 spans 14 residues. Trimming cost V 4 bases and J 3 bases, with 12 bases left between them. Written as DNA, the CDR3 is TGTGCCAGCAGTTCTGATTTCGTATACACTGAAGCTTTCTTT. It encodes CASSSDFVYTEAFF.

Many counts were recorded for this clonotype. The chain combines TRBV20-1 with TRBJ2-5; D possibly matches TRBD1 or TRBD2 (5 bases each). The germline V gene encodes CDR1 DFQATT and CDR2 SNEGSKA (reference sequence). The germline V and J ends were trimmed by 6 bases and 0 bases, with 17 bases remaining between them. The CDR3 covers 15 residues. CDR3 nucleotide sequence: TGCAGTGCCCCGCCCCCGGGGCCGAACCAAGAGACCCAGTACTTC. Encoded protein: CSAPPPGPNQETQYF.